A single sample gave rise to the 24 T cell receptor beta chains below, sequenced in a study of blood T cell repertoires in COVID-19. Assay: immunoSEQ multiplex PCR; the TCRdb copy retains only in-frame clones and omits some. The sample consists of some 170,000 clones, approximately 80% of them appearing once. The sample consisted of PBMCs or T cells enriched from blood (not recorded which). These receptors were taken from a man aged 50 to 59 who had recovered from COVID-19.

J is TRBJ1-4 and V is TRBV30, with a weak D call TRBD1 (6 bases). The CDR3 covers 15 residues. The V gene's germline CDR1 is GTSNPN and CDR2 SVGIG (reference sequence). Trimming stripped 0 bases from V and 2 bases from J, with 10 bases between. The CDR3 protein is CAWSVQGGTNEKLFF. Written as DNA, the CDR3 is TGTGCCTGGAGTGTACAGGGTGGGACTAATGAAAAACTGTTTTTT.

The chain joins TRBV20-1 to TRBJ2-3; D call uncertain. Germline V gene data show CDR1 as DFQATT and CDR2 as SNEGSKA (reference sequence). The CDR3 consists of 11 residues. The V gene lost 0 bases and the J gene lost 5 bases, with 3 bases spanning the gap. In DNA form, the CDR3 reads TGCAGTGCTAGAGACATAGATACGCAGTATTTT. As protein: CSARDIDTQYF.

This clone was observed a handful of times. V is TRBV7-8 and J is TRBJ2-1, with 7 bases fitting TRBD2. V trimming: 6 bases; J trimming: 2 bases; junction bases outside the gene matches: 7. The CDR3 runs to 15 residues. Per the germline V gene, CDR1 is SGHVS and CDR2 is FQNEAQ. The CDR3 spells CASSQREVAYNEQFF. CDR3 coding DNA: TGTGCCAGCAGTCAGCGGGAAGTCGCCTACAATGAGCAGTTCTTC.

The chain's CDR3 is CASSLSRQTNEQFF. The CDR3, as DNA: TGTGCCAGCAGCTTATCGAGACAGACCAATGAGCAGTTCTTC. The rearrangement joins TRBV7-9 to TRBJ2-1; weak D call: TRBD1 (5 bases). Germline V gives CDR1 SEHNR, CDR2 FQNEAQ (reference sequence). Trimming stripped 2 bases from V and 6 bases from J, with 11 bases between. This CDR3 comprises 14 residues.

The chain links TRBV5-1 to TRBJ2-3, with D tentatively TRBD1 (6 bases). V was cut by 2 bases and J by 2 bases, with 9 bases left in between. CDR1 and CDR2 from the germline V gene are SGHRS and YFSETQ. The CDR3 covers 14 residues. The CDR3 here is CASSFQGFTDTQYF. In DNA form, the CDR3 reads TGCGCCAGCAGCTTTCAGGGGTTCACAGATACGCAGTATTTT.

This chain uses TRBV11-2 with TRBJ1-2, with unresolved D. The CDR3 sequence is 12 residues long. Germline values: CDR1 SGHAT, CDR2 FQNNGV. The V end lost 2 bases, the J end lost 4 bases, and 5 bases lay between the germline ends. CDR3 coding DNA: TGTGCCAGCAGCTTAACTTCCTATGGCTACACCTTC. Translated, it gives CASSLTSYGYTF.

As for this clone: This specimen includes other DNA sequences encoding the same CDR3. J is TRBJ1-2 and V is TRBV28; 7 nucleotides match TRBD1. Germline V gives CDR1 MDHEN, CDR2 SYDVKM. The CDR3 totals 12 residues. Losses at the gene ends were 8 bases for V and 3 bases for J; bases not matched to a gene: 3. The CDR3 loop reads CASRDSYYGYTF. The CDR3 DNA reads as TGTGCCAGCCGGGACAGTTACTATGGCTACACCTTC.

The chain uses TRBV15 and TRBJ2-5; TRBD2 matches at 11 bases. The V gene end was trimmed by 5 bases and the J gene end by 4 bases; junction bases not matched to a gene: 18. The CDR3 has 19 amino acids. Germline V gene lookup returns CDR1 LNHNV and CDR2 YYDKDF (reference sequence). Here the CDR3 DNA reads TGTGCCACCAGCCCCCGGGCGCTAGCTAGCGGGGGGCGGGGAGAGACCCAGTACTTC. This gives the protein CATSPRALASGGRGETQYF.

This clone appeared once. This sequence joins TRBV11-2 and TRBJ2-1; TRBD1 might be the D (5 bases). V was pared by 6 bases and J by 2 bases, with 11 bases between. The CDR3 totals 14 residues. Germline V gene data show CDR1 as SGHAT and CDR2 as FQNNGV. The CDR3 is CASRPTDTYNEQFF. CDR3 nucleotides: TGTGCCAGCAGACCGACAGACACCTACAATGAGCAGTTCTTC.

This clone appeared a few times. V gene TRBV18 combines with J gene TRBJ2-3; D is possibly TRBD1 (6 bases). Germline loops: CDR1 KGHSH, CDR2 LQKENI. This CDR3 region has 15 residues. V dropped 5 bases and J dropped 2 bases, with 14 bases sitting between them. Here the CDR3 DNA reads TGTGCCAGCTCAACGGCGACAGGCACCACAGATACGCAGTATTTT. Its protein product is CASSTATGTTDTQYF.

The chain combines TRBV5-1 with TRBJ1-3; no clear D. The ends were cut back, 0 bases at V and 0 bases at J, with 10 bases in the middle. The CDR3 length is 16 residues. The germline gives CDR1 SGHRS, CDR2 YFSETQ. The CDR3 spells CASSLAGSGSGNTIYF. CDR3 bases: TGCGCCAGCAGCTTGGCCGGATCAGGCTCTGGAAACACCATATATTTT.

The genes are TRBV19 and TRBJ1-5; D ambiguous. V was shortened by 1 base and J by 7 bases, with 17 bases between the two germline ends. Germline V gene lookup returns CDR1 LNHDA and CDR2 SQIVND (reference sequence). This CDR3 contains 16 residues. For the CDR3, the DNA is TGTGCCAGTAGTATAGTCGGGGTAGGAGGAGAGCAGCCCCAGCATTTT. It specifies CASSIVGVGGEQPQHF.

V gene TRBV7-8 combines with J gene TRBJ2-7; 13 bases agree with TRBD2. With 10 bases clipped from V and 10 bases from J, the junction kept 10 bases outside the gene matches. The CDR3 spans 13 residues. CDR1 is SGHVS, CDR2 FQNEAQ, per germline. This CDR3 is CATRTGTSGDQYF. The CDR3 coding sequence is TGTGCCACCAGGACCGGGACTAGCGGGGACCAGTACTTC.

The CDR3 nucleotides are TGTGCCAGCAGTCCGACTAGCGGGGGGGCGGTGGAGCTGTTTTTT. Translated, it gives CASSPTSGGAVELFF. The chain employs TRBV6-5 and TRBJ2-2, with 14 bases lining up with TRBD2. Germline CDR1 reads MNHEY; CDR2 reads SVGAGI. CDR3 size: 15 residues. V dropped 5 bases and J dropped 10; count of bases not matched to a gene: 6.

This clone was seen a handful of times. The rearrangement links TRBV18 to TRBJ1-4; D uncertain. The V gene's germline CDR1 is KGHSH and CDR2 LQKENI. The CDR3 contains 13 residues. Deletions cut 5 bases from V and 6 bases from J, with 10 bases between. The CDR3 spells CASSERSDEKLFF. The CDR3 DNA reads TGTGCCAGCTCAGAACGGTCGGATGAAAAACTGTTTTTT. The whole variable domain, filled in from reference TRBV18 and TRBJ1-4, reads NAGVMQNPRHLVRRRGQEARLRCSPMKGHSHVYWYRQLPEEGLKFMVYLQKENIIDESGMPKERFSAEFPKEGPSILRIQQVVRGDSAAYFCASSERSDEKLFFGSGTQLSVL.

The chain couples TRBV18 to TRBJ2-4; TRBD1 matches at 9 bases. CDR1 and CDR2 (germline): KGHSH, LQKENI. Losses at the gene ends were 6 bases for V and 3 bases for J; bases not matched to a gene: 6. CDR3 size: 15 residues. CDR3 residues: CASSSQGAGKNIQYF. CDR3 bases: TGTGCCAGCTCCTCACAGGGGGCTGGCAAAAACATTCAGTACTTC.

V is TRBV7-9 and J is TRBJ2-3; 7 bases are shared with TRBD2. V shed 5 bases, J shed 2 bases, and the junction held 10 bases outside the gene matches. This CDR3 is built from 16 residues. The germline V gene has CDR1 SEHNR and CDR2 FQNEAQ (reference sequence). The CDR3 spells CASSQHSGTNTDTQYF. DNA of the CDR3: TGTGCCAGCAGCCAACACTCCGGGACTAACACAGATACGCAGTATTTT.

The chain carries TRBV3-1 (or the pseudogene TRBV3-2) and TRBJ1-2, with D perhaps matching TRBD1 (6 bases). Germline CDR1 and CDR2: LGHDT and YNNKEL (reference sequence). The CDR3 covers 18 residues. V dropped 1 base and J dropped 7 bases, with 25 bases sitting between them. CDR3 sequence reads: CASSQGSRVQGLRGGYTF. Written as DNA, the CDR3 is TGTGCCAGCAGCCAAGGTAGCCGTGTACAGGGCCTTAGGGGTGGCTACACCTTC.

The V and J genes are TRBV3-1 (or the pseudogene TRBV3-2) and TRBJ2-3; 8 positions match TRBD2. The CDR3 spans 17 residues. V dropped 2 bases and J dropped 3; count of bases not matched to a gene: 10. Germline CDR1 LGHDT, CDR2 YNNKEL (reference sequence). CDR3: CASSQQGRGVRTDTQYF. CDR3 sequence (DNA): TGTGCCAGCAGCCAACAGGGGCGGGGGGTCAGAACAGATACGCAGTATTTT.

The chain uses TRBV27 and TRBJ2-3; D possibly corresponds to TRBD1 (6 bases). CDR1 and CDR2 from the germline V gene are MNHEY and SMNVEV (reference sequence). V shed 4 bases and J shed 2 bases, with 13 bases lying between them. The CDR3 is 15 residues long. Here the CDR3 reads CASSYRVPSTDTQYF. CDR3 DNA: TGTGCCAGCAGTTACAGGGTTCCCTCCACAGATACGCAGTATTTT.

V gene TRBV5-4 combines with J gene TRBJ1-2; D gene unclear. V gave up 4 bases and J gave up 4 bases, with 8 bases separating them. Germline-derived CDR1 and CDR2 are SGHNT and YYREEE (reference sequence). The CDR3 consists of 12 residues. Written as DNA, the CDR3 is TGTGCCAGCAGCCCAGACTCCTATGGCTACACCTTC. It yields the protein CASSPDSYGYTF. The whole variable domain, remainder taken from reference TRBV5-4 and TRBJ1-2, is ETGVTQSPTHLIKTRGQQVTLRCSSQSGHNTVSWYQQALGQGPQFIFQYYREEENGRGNFPPRFSGLQFPNYSSELNVNALELDDSALYLCASSPDSYGYTFGSGTRLTVV.

This chain connects TRBV12-3 or TRBV12-4 to TRBJ1-2, with TRBD1 matching over 8 bases. With V trimmed by 3 bases and J by 4 bases, 1 base remained unmatched. CDR3 length: 13 amino acids. The CDR3 nucleotides are TGTGCCAGCAGTTTTCAGGGGGCCTATGGCTACACCTTC. It translates to CASSFQGAYGYTF.

This clone was recorded a few times. J is TRBJ1-2 and V is TRBV7-8, with 9 nucleotides matching TRBD1. The CDR3 contains 15 residues. With V trimmed by 5 bases and J by 4 bases, 8 bases remained unmatched. Per the germline V gene, CDR1 is SGHVS and CDR2 is FQNEAQ. The CDR3 nucleotides read TGTGCCAGCAGCGCCCGACAGGGGGAAGGCTATGGCTACACCTTC. Translation gives CASSARQGEGYGYTF.

The rearrangement joins TRBV3-1 (or the pseudogene TRBV3-2) to TRBJ1-1; 12 positions match TRBD1. The CDR3 has 16 residues. V shed 5 bases and J 3 bases; nucleotides not matched to a gene: 7. Germline V lookup: CDR1 LGHDT, CDR2 YNNKEL (reference sequence). The CDR3, as DNA: TGTGCCAGCAGCAGCGGGACAGGGGGCGATTACACTGAAGCTTTCTTT. Translating it yields CASSSGTGGDYTEAFF.